What follows are 32 T cell receptor beta chains derived from one specimen sequenced in a study of B cell selection in AIRE deficiency. Sequenced by immunoSEQ multiplex PCR; TCRdb stores in-frame clones only, minus some. The table lists over 20,000 clones, about nine tenths of them singletons. Regulatory T cells were sorted as CD4+CD25hiCD127low/negative. The sequenced sample consisted of CD4+CD25+ Tregs sorted from PBMCs. These receptors all stem from a human donor in good health.

The CDR3: CSADLLTEAFF. The CDR3 bases are TGCAGTGCCGACTTGCTCACTGAAGCTTTCTTT. The V gene is TRBV20-1, the J gene TRBJ1-1, with unresolved D. The CDR3 length is 11 residues. Germline values: CDR1 DFQATT, CDR2 SNEGSKA (reference sequence). Trimming removed 6 bases at V and 4 bases at J, with 9 bases between.

The rearrangement joins TRBV11-3 to TRBJ2-7, with 13 bases identical to TRBD2. The CDR3 loop spans 15 amino acids. The V segment lost 6 bases and the J segment 3 bases; nucleotides outside the gene matches: 5. Germline lookup yields CDR1 SGHNT and CDR2 YENEEA. CDR3 DNA: TGTGCCAGCAGTCCGGGACTAGCGGGAAACTACGAGCAGTACTTC. Translating it yields CASSPGLAGNYEQYF. The full variable domain, in which reference TRBV11-3 and TRBJ2-7 provide the parts outside the CDR3, is EAGVVQSPRYKIIEKKQPVAFWCNPISGHNTLYWYLQNLGQGPELLIRYENEEAVDDSQLPKDRFSAERLKGVDSTLKIQPAELGDSAVYLCASSPGLAGNYEQYFGPGTRLTVT.

The V gene is TRBV6-1, the J gene TRBJ1-5; maybe TRBD1 (5 bases). The CDR3 loop spans 14 amino acids. The V gene lost 8 bases and the J gene lost 0 bases, with 11 bases spanning the gap. CDR1 and CDR2 from the germline V gene are MNHNS and SASEGT. The CDR3 nucleotides read TGTGCCAGCGGGTGGGGGTTTAGCAATCAGCCCCAGCATTTT. It translates to CASGWGFSNQPQHF.

This chain joins TRBV19 and TRBJ2-7; D might be TRBD1 or TRBD2, each matching 6 bases. Per the germline V gene, CDR1 is LNHDA and CDR2 is SQIVND (reference sequence). The V gene lost 5 bases and the J gene lost 0 bases, with 14 bases spanning the gap. The CDR3 runs 15 residues. The CDR3: CASSSGGYPSYEQYF. CDR3 DNA sequence: TGTGCCAGTAGTTCCGGGGGCTACCCCTCCTACGAGCAGTACTTC. Full variable domain (outside the CDR3, taken from reference TRBV19 and TRBJ2-7): DGGITQSPKYLFRKEGQNVTLSCEQNLNHDAMYWYRQDPGQGLRLIYYSQIVNDFQKGDIAEGYSVSREKKESFPLTVTSAQKNPTAFYLCASSSGGYPSYEQYFGPGTRLTVT.

The chain recombines TRBV27 with TRBJ1-3; D remains ambiguous. The CDR3 is 14 residues long. Looked up from germline, CDR1 is MNHEY and CDR2 is SMNVEV (reference sequence). V dropped 7 bases and J dropped 0 bases, with 10 bases sitting between them. The DNA of the CDR3 is TGTGCCAGCAAAGGGTCCATCTCTGGAAACACCATATATTTT. The encoded protein is CASKGSISGNTIYF.

The chain employs TRBV10-3 and TRBJ2-7, with no clear D. With 9 bases removed from V and 4 bases from J, the gap between germline ends came to 13 bases. Germline CDR1 is ENHRY and CDR2 is SYGVKD. The CDR3 extends over 12 amino acids. CDR3 residues: CAISKDGYEQYF. The CDR3 region has the DNA TGTGCCATTTCCAAGGACGGTTACGAGCAGTACTTC.

The chain has TRBV18 and TRBJ1-1, with D possibly matching TRBD1 (6 bases). Germline V gene lookup returns CDR1 KGHSH and CDR2 LQKENI. The V end was cut by 3 bases, the J end by 0 bases, with 14 bases between. CDR3 length: 16 residues. CDR3 DNA sequence: TGTGCCAGCTCACCGACCCCAGGGGTCCTGAACACTGAAGCTTTCTTT. Protein sequence: CASSPTPGVLNTEAFF.

The chain is built from TRBV18 and TRBJ2-3; no reliable D call. The CDR3 consists of 12 residues. Germline V CDR1 and CDR2: KGHSH, LQKENI. The ends were cut back, 3 bases at V and 3 bases at J, with 4 bases in the middle. Written as DNA, the CDR3 is TGTGCCAGCTCACCCGCAACAGATACGCAGTATTTT. Protein sequence: CASSPATDTQYF.

The rearrangement uses TRBV14 and TRBJ2-1, with TRBD2 matching over 10 bases. Germline CDR1 SGHDN, CDR2 FVKESK. The CDR3 is 19 residues long. Losses at the gene ends were 2 bases for V and 7 bases for J; bases not matched to a gene: 17. The CDR3 protein is CASSQNIRGELAGKNEQFF. The DNA for the CDR3 is TGTGCCAGCAGCCAAAATATCCGGGGAGAACTAGCGGGAAAGAATGAGCAGTTCTTC.

The chain uses TRBV21-1 and TRBJ2-3. TRBV21-1 is a documented pseudogene. The CDR3 contains 17 residues. The CDR3 nucleotides read TGTGCCAGCAGCAAGGACCGGCAAAGGGAATGGGGAGATACGCAGTATTTT. This gives the protein CASSKDRQREWGDTQYF.

V usage is TRBV20-1 and J usage is TRBJ1-1; D gene unclear. The CDR3 is 11 residues long. Germline V lookup: CDR1 DFQATT, CDR2 SNEGSKA (reference sequence). The CDR3 nucleotides are TGCAGGCAGCAGGCGGGCACTGAAGCTTTCTTT. It translates to CRQQAGTEAFF.

The chain recombines TRBV7-9 with TRBJ2-3; 10 bases agree with TRBD2. The CDR3 consists of 18 residues. Per germline, CDR1 SEHNR and CDR2 FQNEAQ (reference sequence). Losses at the gene ends were 0 bases for V and 3 bases for J; bases not matched to a gene: 9. CDR3 sequence reads: CASSLAAGGPGATDTQYF. The CDR3 region has the DNA TGTGCCAGCAGCTTAGCAGCGGGGGGGCCGGGTGCAACAGATACGCAGTATTTT.

The chain is built from TRBV6-1 and TRBJ2-3; 7 positions match TRBD2. The J segment lost 4 bases and the V segment lost 2 bases, leaving 6 bases of the junction unmatched. Germline lookup yields CDR1 MNHNS and CDR2 SASEGT. The CDR3 runs 15 residues. The CDR3 DNA sequence: TGTGCCAGCAGTGAACCGGCTAGCGGACCAGATACGCAGTATTTT. Protein sequence: CASSEPASGPDTQYF.

This chain joins TRBV2 and TRBJ1-1, with TRBD1 matching 9 bases. Germline V gene data show CDR1 as SNHLY and CDR2 as FYNNEI. Losses at the gene ends were 3 bases for V and 1 base for J; bases not matched to a gene: 3. This CDR3 region has 15 residues. CDR3 loop: CASSEKTGGNTEAFF. The CDR3 bases are TGTGCCAGCAGTGAGAAGACAGGGGGGAACACTGAAGCTTTCTTT.

This clone was seen a few times. The chain combines TRBV6-8 with TRBJ1-5, with D unresolved. CDR3 length: 11 amino acids. Germline-derived CDR1 and CDR2 are MNHGY and SAAAGT. With 7 bases removed from V and 0 bases from J, the gap between germline ends came to 1 base. The CDR3: CASTSNQPQHF. In DNA, the CDR3 is TGTGCCAGCACTAGCAATCAGCCCCAGCATTTT.

This clone was recorded only once. This sequence joins TRBV5-1 and TRBJ1-6, with unresolved D. Per the germline V gene, CDR1 is SGHRS and CDR2 is YFSETQ. The CDR3 loop spans 15 amino acids. V dropped 4 bases and J dropped 8 bases, with 16 bases sitting between them. DNA of the CDR3: TGCGCCAGCAGCCAACAGATGACGGGTCATTCACCCCTCCACTTT. This codes for CASSQQMTGHSPLHF.

The rearrangement uses TRBV10-3 and TRBJ2-7; the D gene is possibly TRBD1 (5 bases). This CDR3 region has 15 residues. V was pared by 0 bases and J by 3 bases, with 12 bases between. Germline lookup yields CDR1 ENHRY and CDR2 SYGVKD. The CDR3 sequence: CAISESSSGLYEQYF. The CDR3 DNA sequence: TGTGCCATCAGTGAGTCTTCATCAGGGCTCTACGAGCAGTACTTC.

CDR3 loop: CASSLGGAEKLFF. The CDR3 nucleotides are TGTGCCAGCAGTTTGGGGGGCGCTGAAAAACTGTTTTTT. The gene calls are TRBV28 and TRBJ1-4, with D possibly matching TRBD1 (6 bases). Between the trimmed V and J ends, which lost 3 bases and 7 bases, there was a span of 9 bases. CDR1 and CDR2 (germline): MDHEN, SYDVKM. The CDR3 sequence is 13 residues long. The variable domain in full, completed from reference TRBV28 and TRBJ1-4, reads DVKVTQSSRYLVKRTGEKVFLECVQDMDHENMFWYRQDPGLGLRLIYFSYDVKMKEKGDIPEGYSVSREKKERFSLILESASTNQTSMYLCASSLGGAEKLFFGSGTQLSVL.

Written as DNA, the CDR3 is TGCGCCAGCAGCTTCCCTAGCGGGAGGGCCGAGGGGGTAAGCTCTGGGGCCAACGTCCTGACTTTC. Translating gives CASSFPSGRAEGVSSGANVLTF. V is TRBV5-1 and J is TRBJ2-6; 12 bases match TRBD2. Germline lookup yields CDR1 SGHRS and CDR2 YFSETQ. The CDR3 consists of 22 residues. V lost 2 bases to trimming and J lost 0 bases; unmatched junction nucleotides: 15.

The chain joins TRBV5-1 to TRBJ1-1; D might be TRBD1 (5 bases). In germline, CDR1 is SGHRS, CDR2 YFSETQ. CDR3 length: 15 amino acids. The V and J ends lost 7 bases and 1 base respectively, with 17 bases between them. The CDR3: CASSTGAAPNTEAFF. The DNA for the CDR3 is TGCGCCAGCTCTACCGGGGCGGCTCCGAACACTGAAGCTTTCTTT. Filled out from reference TRBV5-1 and TRBJ1-1, the complete variable domain reads KAGVTQTPRYLIKTRGQQVTLSCSPISGHRSVSWYQQTPGQGLQFLFEYFSETQRNKGNFPGRFSGRQFSNSRSEMNVSTLELGDSALYLCASSTGAAPNTEAFFGQGTRLTVV.

The chain joins TRBV10-2 to TRBJ1-1; D is ambiguous. Trimming shortened V by 4 bases and J by 4 bases, and 22 bases separated the two germline ends. From germline, CDR1 is WSHSY and CDR2 SAAADI. The CDR3 totals 17 residues. The CDR3: CASSVLHMGIGATEAFF. The CDR3 region has the DNA TGCGCCAGCAGTGTACTACATATGGGAATTGGAGCCACTGAAGCTTTCTTT.

The J gene is TRBJ2-5, the V gene TRBV2; 7 bases line up with TRBD2. With V trimmed by 2 bases and J by 4 bases, 7 bases remained unmatched. The CDR3 extends over 15 amino acids. Germline V gives CDR1 SNHLY, CDR2 FYNNEI. In DNA, the CDR3 is TGTGCCAGCAGTGAATTCGGGACTAAGGGAGAGACCCAGTACTTC. Translation gives CASSEFGTKGETQYF.

This chain connects TRBV4-1 to TRBJ2-3, with D tentatively TRBD1 or TRBD2 (6 bases each). V lost 4 bases to trimming and J lost 4 bases, with 24 bases between them. Germline loops: CDR1 MGHRA, CDR2 YSYEKL. The CDR3 consists of 18 residues. CDR3 region: CASSPRKTRGDGADTQYF. The CDR3 nucleotides read TGCGCCAGCAGCCCGAGGAAGACTAGGGGGGACGGGGCAGATACGCAGTATTTT.

The V call is TRBV21-1, the J call TRBJ2-7; the D call in the table, TRBD1, was not verified against the DNA. TRBV21-1 is a listed pseudogene. This CDR3 has 12 residues. DNA for the CDR3: TGTGCCAGCAGCAAAGACATCAGGAAGCAGTACTTC. Protein sequence: CASSKDIRKQYF.

This chain connects TRBV6-6 to TRBJ2-7; 10 bases are a match to TRBD2. The CDR3 extends over 15 amino acids. Per germline, CDR1 MNHNY and CDR2 SVGAGI (reference sequence). V was pared by 8 bases and J by 0 bases, with 7 bases of the junction left unmatched. The CDR3 sequence: CASHGGLAYSYEQYF. The CDR3 DNA follows: TGTGCCAGCCACGGGGGACTAGCGTACTCCTACGAGCAGTACTTC.

This clone turned up a few times. The chain employs TRBV2 and TRBJ2-5; no firm D call. Trimming took 8 bases from V and 4 from J, leaving 14 bases between them. The germline gives CDR1 SNHLY, CDR2 FYNNEI. This CDR3 region has 13 residues. DNA of the CDR3: TGTGCCAGCCGTTACGAGGCAGGAGAGACCCAGTACTTC. Its translation: CASRYEAGETQYF.

The rearrangement uses TRBV4-2 and TRBJ1-5; tentative D call: TRBD1 (5 bases). The germline CDR1 and CDR2 sequences are LGHNA and YNFKEQ. The CDR3 extends over 12 amino acids. Trimming took 2 bases from V and 9 from J, leaving 8 bases between them. The CDR3 spells CASSQYGAPQHF. CDR3 in DNA: TGTGCCAGCAGCCAATACGGGGCGCCCCAGCATTTT.

The chain joins TRBV27 to TRBJ2-4; no clear D. This CDR3 has 13 amino acids. CDR1 and CDR2 from the germline V gene are MNHEY and SMNVEV (reference sequence). V shed 10 bases and J shed 0 bases, with 10 bases lying between them. The CDR3: CATLSIAKNIQYF. The CDR3 DNA reads TGTGCCACCCTCTCGATAGCCAAAAACATTCAGTACTTC.

The V gene is TRBV15, the J gene TRBJ2-5; unclear D gene. V was clipped by 0 bases and J by 2 bases, with 10 bases between them. Germline V gene sequence: CDR1 LNHNV, CDR2 YYDKDF (reference sequence). This CDR3 contains 15 residues. The CDR3 sequence is CATSRDVGAQETQYF. CDR3 DNA sequence: TGTGCCACCAGCAGAGATGTAGGCGCACAAGAGACCCAGTACTTC.

The CDR3 spells CASSLRLGLAGAGELFF. Written as DNA, the CDR3 is TGTGCCAGCAGCTTAAGATTGGGCCTAGCGGGAGCCGGGGAGCTGTTTTTT. The V and J genes are TRBV7-3 and TRBJ2-2; 10 positions match TRBD2. Trimming took 1 base from V and 6 from J; bases not matched to a gene: 8. CDR1 and CDR2 (germline): SGHTA, FQGTGA. The CDR3 sequence is 17 residues long.

By sample share, this clone is medium-sized (0.01 to 0.1%). The gene calls are TRBV29-1 and TRBJ1-3, with D possibly TRBD1 on 5 matching bases. The CDR3 covers 15 residues. Trimming cost V 3 bases and J 0 bases, with 12 bases left between them. CDR1 and CDR2 (germline): SQVTM, ANQGSEA. The CDR3 protein is CSVDTGATSGNTIYF. The CDR3 nucleotides read TGCAGCGTTGATACCGGGGCTACCTCTGGAAACACCATATATTTT.

This clone was recorded once. The chain uses TRBV11-2 and TRBJ2-1; D tentatively reads TRBD1 or TRBD2 (5 bases each). CDR3 length: 14 residues. Germline values: CDR1 SGHAT, CDR2 FQNNGV. V dropped 5 bases and J dropped 5 bases, with 13 bases sitting between them. DNA for the CDR3: TGTGCCAGCAGCCCCTCGGGGCGGCACAATGAGCAGTTCTTC. As protein: CASSPSGRHNEQFF.